One and the same sample provided the 17 T cell receptor beta chains below, sequenced in a study of identical twins. From the 5' RACE reads, TCRdb called clonotypes with MiXCR, one entry per CDR3 protein. The data show 1.5 million or so distinct CDR3 sequences, with roughly 35% seen just once and 0.27% held by the top ten. The specimen was cord blood. The receptors come from a newborn girl in good health.

This chain joins TRBV6-1 and TRBJ2-3; D is unresolved. V was shortened by 2 bases and J by 4 bases, with 13 bases between the two germline ends. This CDR3 region has 15 residues. Germline V lookup: CDR1 MNHNS, CDR2 SASEGT. Here the CDR3 DNA reads TGTGCCAGCAGTGAAATCGGGTCCAGCGCAGATACGCAGTATTTT. As protein: CASSEIGSSADTQYF.

The chain employs TRBV6-6 and TRBJ2-3; 13 bases fit TRBD2. Trimming took 2 bases from V and 2 from J; bases not matched to a gene: 4. Germline V gene sequence: CDR1 MNHNY, CDR2 SVGAGI (reference sequence). CDR3 size: 17 residues. Written as DNA, the CDR3 is TGTGCCAGCAGTTACGGGACTAGCGGGGCTTACACAGATACGCAGTATTTT. As protein: CASSYGTSGAYTDTQYF.

The sample holds a few counts of this clonotype. The chain recombines TRBV19 with TRBJ1-1; the D gene is possibly TRBD1 (6 bases). This CDR3 is 14 amino acids long. Germline loops: CDR1 LNHDA, CDR2 SQIVND (reference sequence). The V and J ends lost 3 bases and 2 bases respectively, with 10 bases between them. CDR3 amino acids: CASSIRGLNTEAFF. In nucleotides, the CDR3 is TGTGCCAGTAGTATCAGGGGACTTAACACTGAAGCTTTCTTT.

This clonotype came up a few times. The rearrangement links TRBV29-1 to TRBJ1-2; D is uncertain. The CDR3 length is 12 residues. CDR1 SQVTM and CDR2 ANQGSEA come from the germline V gene. V lost 0 bases and J 4 bases, leaving 6 bases between the germline ends. This chain's CDR3 is CSVEDPGYGYTF. CDR3 bases: TGCAGCGTTGAAGATCCCGGCTATGGCTACACCTTC.

This clonotype occurred a few times. J is TRBJ1-1 and V is TRBV5-1; D is possibly TRBD1 (6 bases). The CDR3 is 14 amino acids. The V end was cut by 0 bases, the J end by 5 bases, with 11 bases between. Per germline, CDR1 SGHRS and CDR2 YFSETQ. This chain's CDR3 is CASSLEGGITEAFF. The CDR3 coding sequence is TGCGCCAGCAGCTTGGAGGGGGGGATAACTGAAGCTTTCTTT.

A few counts support this clonotype. V is TRBV20-1 and J is TRBJ2-5; no reliable D call. The end of the DNA fits TRBJ2-7 better, so the J call may be wrong. There are 11 residues in the CDR3. Germline-derived CDR1 and CDR2 are DFQATT and SNEGSKA (reference sequence). CDR3 residues: CSARRRYEQYF. CDR3 in DNA: TGCAGTGCTAGGCGCCGATACGAGCAGTACTTC.

This chain links TRBV27 with TRBJ2-6; no definite D call. This CDR3 is 15 amino acids long. Germline V lookup: CDR1 MNHEY, CDR2 SMNVEV (reference sequence). Trimming cost V 4 bases and J 0 bases, with 7 bases left between them. The CDR3 spells CASSSPLSGANVLTF. The CDR3 DNA reads TGTGCCAGCAGTTCCCCTCTCTCTGGGGCCAACGTCCTGACTTTC.

This clonotype has only a few counts. The V gene is TRBV27, the J gene TRBJ2-3; no clear D gene. CDR3 length equals 16 residues. V was clipped by 2 bases and J by 3 bases, with 15 bases between them. Germline CDR1 reads MNHEY; CDR2 reads SMNVEV (reference sequence). The CDR3 reads CASSLVGLELTDTQYF. CDR3 nucleotides: TGTGCCAGCAGTTTAGTAGGTCTAGAATTGACAGATACGCAGTATTTT.

V and J are TRBV7-2 and TRBJ2-7; D might be TRBD2 (5 bases). V was shortened by 2 bases and J by 0 bases, with 8 bases between the two germline ends. CDR3 length: 14 residues. CDR1 and CDR2 (germline): SGHTA, FQGNSA. The CDR3 DNA follows: TGTGCCAGCAGCTTAAAGCGGCCCTCCTACGAGCAGTACTTC. Amino acid sequence: CASSLKRPSYEQYF.

V is TRBV7-6 and J is TRBJ1-1; D uncertain. The CDR3 is 13 residues long. CDR1 SGHVS and CDR2 FNYEAQ come from the germline V gene. V was trimmed by 0 bases and J by 10 bases, leaving 12 bases between them. The CDR3 DNA reads TGTGCCAGCAGCTTAGCGCGAGGGATAGGAGCTTTCTTT. Encoded protein: CASSLARGIGAFF. Looking up the rest from reference TRBV7-6 and TRBJ1-1 gives the full variable domain: GAGVSQSPRYKVTKRGQDVALRCDPISGHVSLYWYRQALGQGPEFLTYFNYEAQQDKSGLPNDRFSAERPEGSISTLTIQRTEQRDSAMYRCASSLARGIGAFFGQGTRLTVV.

This chain joins TRBV12-3 or TRBV12-4 and TRBJ1-1; TRBD1 matches at 8 bases. The CDR3 loop spans 15 amino acids. V lost 0 bases, J lost 1 base, and 1 base stayed unmatched. In nucleotides, the CDR3 is TGTGCCAGCAGTTTAGCGGACAGGGCGAACACTGAAGCTTTCTTT. Residues: CASSLADRANTEAFF.

The V call is TRBV7-2, the J call TRBJ1-5; D perhaps matches TRBD1 (5 bases). Between the trimmed V and J ends, which lost 1 base and 0 bases, there was a span of 16 bases. The length of the CDR3 is 18 residues. Germline CDR1 and CDR2: SGHTA and FQGNSA. In nucleotides, the CDR3 is TGTGCCAGCAGCTTAGTCGTGACAGCCTCCTTTAGCAATCAGCCCCAGCATTTT. It yields the protein CASSLVVTASFSNQPQHF.

This clonotype was picked up a small number of times. The chain recombines TRBV12-3 or TRBV12-4 with TRBJ2-1; maybe TRBD2 (6 bases). V was clipped by 8 bases and J by 7 bases, with 24 bases between them. CDR3 length equals 16 residues. The CDR3 loop reads CASRPSFRLARNEQFF. The CDR3, as DNA: TGTGCCAGCCGTCCATCATTTCGGCTAGCGAGAAATGAGCAGTTCTTC.

The chain uses TRBV10-2 and TRBJ2-7; D is perhaps TRBD1 (5 bases). CDR1 and CDR2 (germline): WSHSY, SAAADI. The V and J ends lost 0 bases and 1 base respectively, with 19 bases between them. This CDR3 has 18 amino acids. The CDR3 DNA follows: TGCGCCAGCAGTGAGTCGGAAAGGGATAGGAGACAGTCCTACGAGCAGTACTTC. Translated, it gives CASSESERDRRQSYEQYF.

The rearrangement uses TRBV27 and TRBJ2-7, with no clear D. The CDR3 is 13 residues long. Deletions cut 5 bases from V and 7 bases from J, with 15 bases between. Germline loops: CDR1 MNHEY, CDR2 SMNVEV (reference sequence). CDR3 coding DNA: TGTGCCAGCAGTAAGCCCCCCTTTAGAGAGCAGTACTTC. It translates to CASSKPPFREQYF.

This chain connects TRBV12-3 or TRBV12-4 to TRBJ2-3, with TRBD2 matching 7 bases. V was pared by 5 bases and J by 6 bases, with 8 bases of the junction left unmatched. The CDR3 loop spans 14 amino acids. CDR3 sequence: CASSVSGVVDTQYF. For the CDR3, the DNA is TGTGCCAGCAGTGTGAGCGGGGTTGTGGATACGCAGTATTTT.

This clonotype was seen a few times. The chain has TRBV11-1 and TRBJ1-6; D perhaps matches TRBD1 (5 bases). CDR1 and CDR2 (germline): SGHAT, FQDESV (reference sequence). This CDR3 is built from 16 residues. Trimming cost V 4 bases and J 9 bases, with 19 bases left between them. CDR3 loop: CASSSPGAVPGSPLHF. CDR3 in DNA: TGTGCCAGCAGCTCACCCGGGGCAGTTCCCGGTTCACCCCTCCACTTT.